A selection of T cell receptor beta chains follows, all from one sample in a study of beta chain features in type 1 diabetes. Clones were sequenced by immunoSEQ multiplex PCR, and TCRdb holds only the in-frame ones, with some missing. The sample includes roughly 180,000 clones, 7.8% of them seen just once. Specimen: central memory CD4+ T cells from blood. These receptors all come from a woman aged 40 to 49 with type 1 diabetes. The CDR3 runs from the conserved cysteine through the conserved F or W. D genes are given only for firm matches. Rows give clone size only sometimes, using once, few, many, or a class for an expanded clone.

length: 16; J: TRBJ2-2; V: TRBV9; size: -; D: TRBD2; DNA: TGTGCCAGCAGCCTCACTAGCGGGGGTAACACCGGGGAGCTGTTTTTT; CDR3: CASSLTSGGNTGELFF
length: 14; J: TRBJ2-5; V: TRBV6-6; size: few; D: -; DNA: TGTGCCAGCAGTTACTCGATCAGCGAGCAGACCCAGTACTTC; CDR3: CASSYSISEQTQYF
length: 14; J: TRBJ2-7; V: TRBV7-7; size: few; D: TRBD1; DNA: TGTGCTAGCCAAAAACGACAGGGGAGCTACGAGCAGTACTTC; CDR3: CASQKRQGSYEQYF
length: 15; J: TRBJ2-3; V: TRBV7-9; size: -; D: TRBD2; DNA: TGTGCCAGCAGCTCGGGACTAGCGGGCACAGATACGCAGTATTTT; CDR3: CASSSGLAGTDTQYF
length: 16; J: TRBJ2-5; V: TRBV29-1; size: once; D: TRBD1; DNA: TGCAGCGTTGTGGGCAGGGGGTACAGAGAGGGAGAGACCCAGTACTTC; CDR3: CSVVGRGYREGETQYF
length: 15; J: TRBJ2-3; V: TRBV28; size: many; D: -; DNA: TGTGCCAGCAGTTCGAATGACAGGTCCAAAGATACGCAGTATTTT; CDR3: CASSSNDRSKDTQYF
length: 15; J: TRBJ2-1; V: TRBV5-1; size: -; D: TRBD1; DNA: TGCGCCAGCAGCACTTCCGGGACAGGGTACAATGAGCAGTTCTTC; CDR3: CASSTSGTGYNEQFF
length: 14; J: TRBJ1-4; V: TRBV28; size: -; D: TRBD1; DNA: TGTGCCAGCAGCGGAACAGGGGGCCGAGTAGAGCTGTTTTTT; CDR3: CASSGTGGRVELFF
length: 14; J: TRBJ2-7; V: TRBV28; size: -; D: TRBD2; DNA: TGTGCCAGCTCCAGAGGCGGGAGTCTGAGCGAGCAGTACTTC; CDR3: CASSRGGSLSEQYF
length: 13; J: TRBJ2-5; V: TRBV30; size: -; D: -; DNA: TGTGCCTGGAGCGGGGGACCCCAAGAGACCCAGTACTTC; CDR3: CAWSGGPQETQYF
length: 17; J: TRBJ2-3; V: TRBV5-1; size: few; D: TRBD2; DNA: TGCGCCAGCAGCCTGGGGACTAGCGGGACGGGGGCAGATACGCAGTATTTT; CDR3: CASSLGTSGTGADTQYF
length: 14; J: TRBJ2-7; V: TRBV5-1; size: few; D: TRBD2; DNA: TGCGCCAGCAGCCTGCGGGAGTCCTCCTACGAGCAGTACTTC; CDR3: CASSLRESSYEQYF
length: 13; J: TRBJ2-2; V: TRBV6-5; size: few; D: -; DNA: TGTGCCAGCCAGTTGTCCGGGACCGGGGAGCTGTTTTTT; CDR3: CASQLSGTGELFF
length: 15; J: TRBJ2-1; V: TRBV7-7; size: few; D: TRBD2; DNA: TGTGCCAGCAGCCGGACTAGCGGGTCCTACAATGAGCAGTTCTTC; CDR3: CASSRTSGSYNEQFF
length: 14; J: TRBJ1-2; V: TRBV7-9; size: -; D: -; DNA: TGTGCCAGCAGCCCCGGACAGCTCCTGGGTGGCTACACCTTC; CDR3: CASSPGQLLGGYTF
length: 15; J: TRBJ1-5; V: TRBV15; size: -; D: -; DNA: TGTGCCACCAGCAGTTCTCGGGTCCTCAATCAGCCCCAGCATTTT; CDR3: CATSSSRVLNQPQHF
length: 15; J: TRBJ2-3; V: TRBV13; size: few; D: -; DNA: TGTGCCAGCAGCTTAAGGGCCCCAAGGGGGGATACGCAGTATTTT; CDR3: CASSLRAPRGDTQYF
length: 13; J: TRBJ2-5; V: TRBV29-1; size: many; D: TRBD2; DNA: TGCAGCGTTGCACTAGCGGGAGGTGAGACCCAGTACTTC; CDR3: CSVALAGGETQYF
length: 15; J: TRBJ2-5; V: TRBV7-3; size: -; D: -; DNA: TGTGCCAGCAGCCCGAGCCCCAGGGCTGAAGAGACCCAGTACTTC; CDR3: CASSPSPRAEETQYF
length: 16; J: TRBJ1-6; V: TRBV2; size: many; D: TRBD1; DNA: TGTGCCAGCAGTGAAGCCCGAGGACAGGGAAGATCACCCCTCCACTTT; CDR3: CASSEARGQGRSPLHF
length: 16; J: TRBJ1-3; V: TRBV27; size: -; D: -; DNA: TGTGCCAGCAGCCTATCAGGGGTTGGTTTGGGAAACACCATATATTTT; CDR3: CASSLSGVGLGNTIYF
length: 15; J: TRBJ2-4; V: TRBV6-1; size: -; D: -; DNA: TGTGCCAGCAGTGAAGGGAGGGTAGCCAAAAACATTCAGTACTTC; CDR3: CASSEGRVAKNIQYF
length: 15; J: TRBJ1-4; V: TRBV4-1; size: -; D: -; DNA: TGCGCCAGCAGCCGCTCTGGGGGGGCCGGGGAAAAACTGTTTTTT; CDR3: CASSRSGGAGEKLFF
length: 12; J: TRBJ2-1; V: TRBV2; size: -; D: TRBD2; DNA: TGTGCCAGCAGTTATACGGGACTAGCTCAGTTCTTC; CDR3: CASSYTGLAQFF
length: 14; J: TRBJ2-7; V: TRBV5-1; size: few; D: TRBD1; DNA: TGCGCCAGCAGCTTGGAACAGGGGGCTTACGAGCAGTACTTC; CDR3: CASSLEQGAYEQYF
length: 14; J: TRBJ2-6; V: TRBV6-5; size: few; D: -; DNA: TGTGCCAGCAGTTCCGGGAAATGGGCCAACGTCCTGACTTTC; CDR3: CASSSGKWANVLTF
length: 16; J: TRBJ2-3; V: TRBV7-2; size: -; D: TRBD2; DNA: TGTGCCAGCAGCGCCTCCGGGACTAGGGGGGCAGATACGCAGTATTTT; CDR3: CASSASGTRGADTQYF
length: 13; J: TRBJ1-2; V: TRBV5-4; size: few; D: -; DNA: TGTGCCAGCAGCTTGGAGCCAGGGGCTGGCTACACCTTC; CDR3: CASSLEPGAGYTF
length: 15; J: TRBJ2-7; V: TRBV5-6; size: -; D: TRBD1; DNA: TGTGCCAGCACCACGTTGGACAGGGGGTCCCACGAGCAGTACTTC; CDR3: CASTTLDRGSHEQYF
length: 13; J: TRBJ2-7; V: TRBV7-3; size: -; D: TRBD1; DNA: TGTGCCAGCAGCTTCGACAGGGGCTACGAGCAGTACTTC; CDR3: CASSFDRGYEQYF
length: 15; J: TRBJ1-5; V: TRBV6-5; size: -; D: -; DNA: TGTGCCAGCAGGAACCTTGGACAGCACAATCAGCCCCAGCATTTT; CDR3: CASRNLGQHNQPQHF
length: 16; J: TRBJ2-4; V: TRBV6-6; size: -; D: TRBD1; DNA: TGTGCCAGCAGTAAGGGGACAGGGGGATTTTGGGACATTCAGTACTTC; CDR3: CASSKGTGGFWDIQYF
length: 15; J: TRBJ1-1; V: TRBV5-6; size: -; D: TRBD1; DNA: TGTGCCAGCGGGGCCGGGACAGGAAAGAACACTGAAGCTTTCTTT; CDR3: CASGAGTGKNTEAFF
length: 15; J: TRBJ2-5; V: TRBV5-1; size: many; D: TRBD1; DNA: TGCGCCAGCAGCTCTGCGACAGGGTCGGGAGAGACCCAGTACTTC; CDR3: CASSSATGSGETQYF
length: 11; J: TRBJ2-1; V: TRBV29-1; size: -; D: -; DNA: TGCAGCGTTTCGAGCGTGAATGAGCAGTTCTTC; CDR3: CSVSSVNEQFF
length: 14; J: TRBJ1-5; V: TRBV2; size: few; D: TRBD1; DNA: TGTGCCAGCAGGACAGGGGGCTCAAATCAGCCCCAGCATTTT; CDR3: CASRTGGSNQPQHF
length: 14; J: TRBJ2-3; V: TRBV5-1; size: -; D: -; DNA: TGCGCCAGCAGCCTCCGGGACAACACAGATACGCAGTATTTT; CDR3: CASSLRDNTDTQYF
length: 12; J: TRBJ2-7; V: TRBV29-1; size: -; D: TRBD2; DNA: TGCAGCGTCACTAGCGGGAACTCTCAGCAGTACTTC; CDR3: CSVTSGNSQQYF
length: 13; J: TRBJ2-5; V: TRBV30; size: -; D: -; DNA: TGTGCCTGGAAGGAGGGGTACCAAGAGACCCAGTACTTC; CDR3: CAWKEGYQETQYF
length: 14; J: TRBJ2-7; V: TRBV5-1; size: few; D: TRBD1; DNA: TGCGCCAGCAGCTATTTCGACAGGGCCTACGAGCAGTACTTC; CDR3: CASSYFDRAYEQYF
length: 16; J: TRBJ2-2; V: TRBV7-2; size: few; D: TRBD2; DNA: TGTGCCAGCAGCTTAGAAGCAGCGGGAGAAGTCGGGGAGCTGTTTTTT; CDR3: CASSLEAAGEVGELFF
length: 14; J: TRBJ1-1; V: TRBV4-2; size: few; D: -; DNA: TGTGCCAGCAGCCAAGCGAGAGCGAACACTGAAGCTTTCTTT; CDR3: CASSQARANTEAFF
length: 14; J: TRBJ2-7; V: TRBV25-1; size: -; D: -; DNA: TGTGCCAGCAGTGAAAACCGGGTTCCCTACGAGCAGTACTTC; CDR3: CASSENRVPYEQYF
length: 13; J: TRBJ1-1; V: TRBV9; size: few; D: -; DNA: TGTGCCAGCAGCGTGGACAGTTTCACTGAAGCTTTCTTT; CDR3: CASSVDSFTEAFF
length: 15; J: TRBJ2-1; V: TRBV2; size: -; D: TRBD1; DNA: TGTGCCAGCAGCAAACAGGGGGCCTTTTACAATGAGCAGTTCTTC; CDR3: CASSKQGAFYNEQFF
length: 16; J: TRBJ2-5; V: TRBV9; size: few; D: TRBD2; DNA: TGTGCCAGCAGCGCGGGGACTAGCGGGAGGGGAGAGACCCAGTACTTC; CDR3: CASSAGTSGRGETQYF
length: 15; J: TRBJ1-5; V: TRBV5-5; size: many; D: TRBD1; DNA: TGTGCCAGCAGCTTGGAAGGGGGCTACGATCAGCCCCAGCATTTT; CDR3: CASSLEGGYDQPQHF
length: 14; J: TRBJ1-2; V: TRBV6-6; size: few; D: -; DNA: TGTGCCAGCACCAATGACCTCCGAGGCTATGGCTACACCTTC; CDR3: CASTNDLRGYGYTF
length: 13; J: TRBJ1-1; V: TRBV7-2; size: few; D: -; DNA: TGTGCCAGCAGCTTAGGACAGCTCACTGAAGCTTTCTTT; CDR3: CASSLGQLTEAFF
length: 14; J: TRBJ2-5; V: TRBV6-5; size: few; D: -; DNA: TGTGCCAGCAGTTACTCGAGAGTCGGAGAGACCCAGTACTTC; CDR3: CASSYSRVGETQYF
length: 16; J: TRBJ2-1; V: TRBV28; size: many; D: TRBD1; DNA: TGTGCCAGCAGTTCTTACTACCGGGACAGTAGTAATGAGCAGTTCTTC; CDR3: CASSSYYRDSSNEQFF
length: 17; J: TRBJ1-5; V: TRBV11-2; size: -; D: TRBD1; DNA: TGTGCCAGCAGCTTAGATGCAGGGGGCGTCGGAAATCAGCCCCAGCATTTT; CDR3: CASSLDAGGVGNQPQHF
length: 14; J: TRBJ1-1; V: TRBV11-2; size: many; D: -; DNA: TGTGCCAGCAGCTTCAGGGTTATGAACACTGAAGCTTTCTTT; CDR3: CASSFRVMNTEAFF
length: 14; J: TRBJ1-2; V: TRBV9; size: few; D: -; DNA: TGTGCCAGCAGCACCTCCGGGACTAGCTATGGCTACACCTTC; CDR3: CASSTSGTSYGYTF